This T cell receptor beta chain stems from a study of CXCR3-negative and CXCR3-positive naive CD8 T cells (dated by TCRdb to between 2018 and 2021). Notes on the research overall: In total, some 140 million TRB reads were obtained, which works out to roughly 1.5 +/- 0.3 million reads per library. Diversity and physicochemical repertoire analyses covered under twelve donors pooled from two independent experiments. Naive subsets from about five donors and memory cells from 3 donors were included in the TRBV-TRBJ cluster analysis. Results and caveats for the whole study, not just this receptor: Both naive subsets had comparably high repertoire diversity, while memory CD8+ T cells had much lower repertoire diversity. Freshly isolated PBMCs were used for most assays because CXCR3 expression partially decreased after cryopreservation. TRBV-TRBJ usage was similar between naive CXCR3-negative and CXCR3-positive cells from the same donor, while memory cells showed distinct patterns. Because surface CD5, which is linked to self-reactivity in mice, was comparable between the naive subsets, TCR interaction strength was also inferred from TRB CDR3 physicochemical properties. Compared with CXCR3-negative naive cells, CXCR3-positive naive cells had TRB CDR3s with higher hydrophobicity (lower Kidera factor 4), lower energy, and higher strength and volume indices.

The CDR3 measures 16 amino acids from cysteine to phenylalanine. DNA is not recorded here. CDR1 is given as DFQATT and CDR2 as SNEGSKA, both from the germline V gene (reference sequence). As to this clonotype: Its target antigen remains unknown.

TCRdb lists the instrument as NextSeq 550. The Human TCR Profiling Kit (MiLaboratory) was used to prepare UMI-labeled 5' RACE TRB cDNA libraries. cDNA synthesis used the entire amount of extracted RNA, and PCR amplification then used the entire amount of cDNA produced. Libraries were prepared in parallel using an identical number of PCR cycles. The published analysis was carried out like this. MIGEC and MiXCR extracted about 50,000 +/- 9,200 unique UMI-labeled TRB cDNA molecules per library, requiring at least two reads per UMI. On average, around 40,000 +/- 10,000 functional in-frame TRB CDR3 nucleotide clonotypes lacking stop codons were found per library. Diversity metrics, including normalized Shannon-Wiener and Chao1, were computed in VDJtools after downsampling to 5000 UMI-labeled TRB molecules per sample. For the central five CDR3 residues, VDJtools calculated physicochemical properties weighted by clonotype size, namely interaction energy, strength, volume and Kidera factor 4. TCRdb reprocessed the reads, and each CDR3 protein sequence is entered once, without DNA. TCRdb, not the original authors, processed these V and J calls. The sample table records roughly 55,000 distinct CDR3 sequences. Of the sample, around 0.51% is held by the ten largest clones.

For every CD8+ T cell subset, 300,000 cells were flow-sorted straight into RLT lysis buffer, and each subset was sorted in triplicate. To keep memory contaminants out, a stringent definition of naive CD8+ T cells was applied: CD45RO-CCR7+CD27+CD95-. Peripheral blood mononuclear cells were isolated from buffy coats using standard density gradient centrifugation. A FACSAria III was used to flow-sort naive CD8+ T cells into CXCR3-negative and CXCR3-positive populations. An RNeasy Mini Kit was used to extract total RNA from the sorted cells. The chain employs TRBV20-1 and TRBJ2-2; TCRdb returns TRBD1, unconfirmable since there is no DNA. The sequenced sample was naive CXCR3+ CD8+ T cells from blood. The intended sense of this specimen's cell subset or site label: CD45RO-CCR7+CD27+CD95- naive CD8+ T cells expressing CXCR3 (TNR3+). This sequence was found in a human donor in good health. Some clones in this sample may be carry-over from other donors' samples. The CDR3 corresponds to CRARDRGSGYTGELFF.